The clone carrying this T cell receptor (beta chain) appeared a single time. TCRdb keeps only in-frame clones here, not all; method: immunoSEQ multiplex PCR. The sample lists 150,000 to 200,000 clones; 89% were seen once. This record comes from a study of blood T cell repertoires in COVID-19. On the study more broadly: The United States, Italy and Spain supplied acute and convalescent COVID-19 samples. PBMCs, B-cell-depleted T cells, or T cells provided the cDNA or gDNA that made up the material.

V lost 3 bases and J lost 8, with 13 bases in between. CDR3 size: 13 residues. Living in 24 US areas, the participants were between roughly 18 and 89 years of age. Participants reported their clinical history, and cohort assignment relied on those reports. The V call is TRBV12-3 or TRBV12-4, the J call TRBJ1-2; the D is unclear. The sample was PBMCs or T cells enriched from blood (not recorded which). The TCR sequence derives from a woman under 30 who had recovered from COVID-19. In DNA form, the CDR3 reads TGTGCCAGCAGTTTCCACGACCGGAGGGGCTACACCTTC. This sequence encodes CASSFHDRRGYTF.